The clone carrying this T cell receptor beta chain was seen a handful of times. Its antigen is not known. For the second PCR, which ran for 7 to 11 cycles, a sample-barcoded 5' primer and a J-beta primer mix were used. Every sample returned 3 million or more CDR3-containing paired-end reads. TCRdb reanalysed the 5' RACE reads using MiXCR and keeps one entry per CDR3 protein. The table has about 670,000 distinct CDR3 sequences, 40% to 65% seen once. This record comes from a study of blood T cells in healthy people across ages. Study-level results: It was held that diversity estimates obtained from one million T cells represented underestimates. Whereas aged donors had fewer naive CD4+ cells, long-lived donors had more of them and higher diversity.

Per the germline V gene, CDR1 is SQVTM and CDR2 is ANQGSEA. This CDR3 region has 14 residues. Caucasian, healthy and from Russia, the donors were aged between roughly 6 and 95. This chain joins TRBV29-1 and TRBJ2-5; a weak D match, TRBD1 (6 bases). The end of the DNA is better explained by TRBJ2-7, so the J call may be wrong. Sequencing input: blood. The sequence derives from a woman at least 80 years old in good health. CDR3 sequence reads: CSVEATGIRNEQYF. Written as DNA, the CDR3 is TGCAGCGTTGAAGCGACAGGTATCAGGAACGAGCAGTACTTC.